This T cell receptor (beta chain) was recovered during a study of blood T cell repertoires in COVID-19. On the study more broadly: COVID-19 samples collected from the United States, Italy and Spain covered acute and convalescent phases. PBMCs, B-cell-depleted T cells, or T cells were the source of the cDNA or gDNA that made up the material.

The CDR3 extends over 11 amino acids. The germline CDR1 and CDR2 sequences are SEHNR and FQNEAQ (reference sequence). Trimming removed 8 bases from V and 6 bases from J, with 10 bases in between. While infection was still active, Seattle patients were enrolled and then followed longitudinally. As originally analysed: Cell counts per sample came from amplifying reference gene primers. TCRdb keeps only in-frame clones here, not all; method: immunoSEQ multiplex PCR. V, J and clone size derive from that table, while D and trimming were established from the DNA sequence. This table has around 110,000 clones, around 80% appearing once.

The specimen sequenced was peripheral blood. The clonotype was recovered from a man older than 75 with COVID-19, enrolled during active disease. The chain recombines TRBV7-9 with TRBJ1-2; a possible D gene is TRBD1 (6 bases). The CDR3 loop is CASSGVDGYTF. The CDR3, as DNA: TGTGCCAGCTCAGGGGTAGATGGCTACACCTTC.